This entry lists 10 T cell receptor beta chains sequenced from one sample in a study of CD8 T cells in Susac syndrome. The RNA, about 0.45 to 1 ug, was put through reverse transcription using random hexamers. TCRdb itself ran the immunoSEQ multiplex PCR reads through MiXCR, one entry per CDR3 protein. This sample yields over 150,000 distinct CDR3 sequences, of which around 94% are seen a single time; 0.09% to 0.1% belongs to the top ten. The specimen sequenced was CD4+ T cells from PBMCs. The source of these receptors is a human donor with Susac syndrome.

This CDR3 is CASRPGGGEQYF. CDR3 in DNA: TGTGCCAGCAGACCAGGTGGCGGCGAGCAGTACTTC. This chain uses TRBV7-9 with TRBJ2-7, with D hard to call. Germline V lookup: CDR1 SEHNR, CDR2 FQNEAQ (reference sequence). The CDR3 covers 12 residues. V was trimmed by 6 bases and J by 6 bases, leaving 12 bases between them.

The genes are TRBV15 and TRBJ1-1; D gene unclear. The CDR3 contains 17 residues. Per the germline V gene, CDR1 is LNHNV and CDR2 is YYDKDF (reference sequence). V gave up 2 bases and J gave up 1 base, with 17 bases separating them. CDR3 sequence: CATSRTKSALGNTEAFF. CDR3 nucleotide sequence: TGTGCCACCAGCAGAACCAAATCGGCACTAGGGAACACTGAAGCTTTCTTT.

J is TRBJ2-3 and V is TRBV5-1; D is unclear. Germline CDR1 is SGHRS and CDR2 is YFSETQ. The V gene lost 2 bases and the J gene lost 0 bases, with 13 bases spanning the gap. CDR3 size: 16 residues. DNA of the CDR3: TGCGCCAGCAGCTTAGACTCCCCCCCCAGCACAGATACGCAGTATTTT. Its translation is CASSLDSPPSTDTQYF.

The gene calls are TRBV24-1 and TRBJ2-7; D uncertain. Germline V CDR1 and CDR2: KGHDR, SFDVKD. Trimming removed 4 bases at V and 12 bases at J, with 18 bases between. This CDR3 is built from 13 residues. CDR3 coding DNA: TGTGCCACCAGTGACTCCCGGGCCCCGCATTCGTACTTC. It specifies CATSDSRAPHSYF.

Only a few counts were recorded for this clonotype. The rearrangement joins TRBV4-2 to TRBJ1-1; no reliable D call. Deletions cut 0 bases from V and 5 bases from J, with 13 bases between. Germline V CDR1 and CDR2: LGHNA, YNFKEQ. CDR3 length: 15 residues. The CDR3 DNA reads as TGTGCCAGCAGCCAAGAGCTGGGGAGTATTACTGAAGCTTTCTTT. It yields the protein CASSQELGSITEAFF.

The chain links TRBV7-2 to TRBJ2-2, with 10 bases fitting TRBD2. Germline V CDR1 and CDR2: SGHTA, FQGNSA. The CDR3 has 15 residues. Germline trimming cut 4 bases from V and 4 bases from J; bases unmatched to any gene: 3. The CDR3 sequence: CASSSSGRFTGELFF. In DNA, the CDR3 is TGTGCCAGCAGCTCTAGCGGGAGATTCACCGGGGAGCTGTTTTTT.

This sequence joins TRBV10-3 and TRBJ1-3, with 8 bases aligning to TRBD1. Looked up from germline, CDR1 is ENHRY and CDR2 is SYGVKD. The CDR3 has 14 residues. J lost 5 bases, V lost 6 bases, and 6 bases had no gene match. CDR3 sequence: CAIRGTGRRNTIYF. The CDR3 coding sequence is TGTGCCATCAGGGGGACAGGACGTAGAAACACCATATATTTT.

This chain uses TRBV6-2 or TRBV6-3 with TRBJ2-7; 11 nucleotides agree with TRBD2. The germline gives CDR1 MNHEY, CDR2 SVGEGT. V dropped 6 bases and J dropped 3; count of bases not matched to a gene: 1. The CDR3 sequence is 13 residues long. CDR3 DNA sequence: TGTGCCAGCAGGGGGACTAGCGGCTACGAGCAGTACTTC. Protein sequence: CASRGTSGYEQYF.

This chain joins TRBV12-3 or TRBV12-4 and TRBJ2-5; D possibly corresponds to TRBD2 (5 bases). CDR3 size: 13 residues. V lost 3 bases and J 1 base, leaving 6 bases between the germline ends. The CDR3: CASSFEGQETQYF. CDR3 bases: TGTGCCAGCAGTTTTGAGGGCCAAGAGACCCAGTACTTC.

CDR3 coding DNA: TGTGCCAGCAGGGCAATAGGGGCTGAAGCTTTCTTT. As protein: CASRAIGAEAFF. The V and J genes are TRBV2 and TRBJ1-1; maybe TRBD1 (5 bases). The CDR3 extends over 12 amino acids. The ends were cut back, 6 bases at V and 6 bases at J, with 11 bases in the middle. Per germline, CDR1 SNHLY and CDR2 FYNNEI.